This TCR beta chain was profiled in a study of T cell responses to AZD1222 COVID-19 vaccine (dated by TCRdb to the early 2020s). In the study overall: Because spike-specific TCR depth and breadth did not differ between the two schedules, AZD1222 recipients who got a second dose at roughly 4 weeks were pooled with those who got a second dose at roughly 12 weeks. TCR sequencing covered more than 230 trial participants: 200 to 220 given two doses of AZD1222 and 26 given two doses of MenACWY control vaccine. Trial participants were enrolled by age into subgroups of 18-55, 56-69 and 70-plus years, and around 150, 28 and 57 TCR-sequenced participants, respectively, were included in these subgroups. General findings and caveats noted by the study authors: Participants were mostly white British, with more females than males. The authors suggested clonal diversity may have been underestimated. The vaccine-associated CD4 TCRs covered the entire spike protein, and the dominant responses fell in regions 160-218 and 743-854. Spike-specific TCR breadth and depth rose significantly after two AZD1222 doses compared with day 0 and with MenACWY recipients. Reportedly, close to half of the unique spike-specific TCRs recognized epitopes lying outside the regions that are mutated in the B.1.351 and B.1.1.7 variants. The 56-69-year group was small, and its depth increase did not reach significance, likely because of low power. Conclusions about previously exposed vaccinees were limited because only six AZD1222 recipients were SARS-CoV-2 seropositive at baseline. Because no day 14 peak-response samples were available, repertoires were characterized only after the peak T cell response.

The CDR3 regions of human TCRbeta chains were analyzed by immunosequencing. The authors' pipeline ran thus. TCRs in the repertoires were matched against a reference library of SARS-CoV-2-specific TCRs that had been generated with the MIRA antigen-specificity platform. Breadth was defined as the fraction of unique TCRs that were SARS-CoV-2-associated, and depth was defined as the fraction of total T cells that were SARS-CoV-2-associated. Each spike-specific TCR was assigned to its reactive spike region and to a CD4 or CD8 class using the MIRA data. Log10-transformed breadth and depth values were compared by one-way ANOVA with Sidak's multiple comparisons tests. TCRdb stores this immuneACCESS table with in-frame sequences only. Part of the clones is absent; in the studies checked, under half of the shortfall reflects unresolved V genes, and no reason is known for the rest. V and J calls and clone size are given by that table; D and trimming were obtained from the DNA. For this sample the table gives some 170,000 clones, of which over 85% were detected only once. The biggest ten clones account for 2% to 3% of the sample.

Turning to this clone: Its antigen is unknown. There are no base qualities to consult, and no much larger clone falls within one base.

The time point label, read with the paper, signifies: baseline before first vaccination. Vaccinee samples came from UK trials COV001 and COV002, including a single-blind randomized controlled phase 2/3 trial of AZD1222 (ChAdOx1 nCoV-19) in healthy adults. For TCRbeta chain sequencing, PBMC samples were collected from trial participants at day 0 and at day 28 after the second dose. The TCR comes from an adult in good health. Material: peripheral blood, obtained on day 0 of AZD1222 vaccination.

The DNA sequence is given as TGTGCCAGCAGCCAAGAGGGATCACCCCTCCACTTT. This sequence encodes CASSQEGSPLHF. The rearrangement combines TRBV3-1 (or the pseudogene TRBV3-2) with TRBJ1-6; the D gene identity is not certain. Its CDR3 holds 12 amino acids, cysteine through phenylalanine. Only CDR3 DNA remains: 36 bases, in frame from the first base. Based on the germline V gene (reference sequence), the CDR1 and CDR2 sequences are LGHDT and YNNKEL. Trimming removed 0 bases from V and 10 bases from J, leaving 4 bases between the germline ends.